This TCR beta chain is from a study of shared clonotypes between healthy human individuals. As for the study in general: In total, the donors were two women and a few men aged 18 to 49.

CDR1 KGHSH and CDR2 LQKENI come from the germline V gene. This CDR3 is 15 amino acids long. V shed 2 bases, J shed 7 bases, and the junction held 7 bases outside the gene matches. Only in-frame clones appear in the TCRdb table, and some are missing; sequencing was by immunoSEQ multiplex PCR. The top ten hold 0.3% to 0.45% of the sample, which has roughly 1,600,000 clones, approximately 98.5% seen once. The TCR sequence derives from a man aged 25 to 45 in good health. This chain links TRBV18 with TRBJ2-1; 8 nucleotides agree with TRBD2. Specimen: naive CD4+ T cells sorted from blood. Regarding subset: CD45RA+ positively selected. The CDR3 region has the DNA TGTGCCAGCTCACCAGGAATGACTAGCGAAAATGAGCAGTTCTTC. Protein product: CASSPGMTSENEQFF.